These T cell receptor beta chains were read from a single sample in a study of Ad26.COV2.S vaccination and SARS-CoV-2 variants. The protocol was immunoSEQ multiplex PCR, while the TCRdb copy is restricted to in-frame clones and leaves out a portion. The table includes about 350,000 clones, around 90% detected once. The specimen was peripheral blood, collected in a trial of Ad26.COV2.S vaccine versus placebo. The receptor source for this set is a person between 18 and 60 years old who received the Ad26.COV2.S COVID-19 vaccine or a placebo. The CDR3 runs from the conserved cysteine through the conserved F or W. A D gene is named only where the DNA matches it firmly. Clone size is not always given. Where it is, it says once, few, many or a class for expanded clones.

v_gene	abundance	j_gene	d_gene	CDR3aa	CDR3nt
TRBV11-3	-	TRBJ2-1	TRBD2	CASSLSREVEQFF	TGTGCCAGCAGCTTGTCGCGGGAGGTTGAGCAGTTCTTC
TRBV9	-	TRBJ1-3	TRBD1	CASSGMTGGSGNTIYF	TGTGCCAGCAGCGGAATGACAGGGGGCTCTGGAAACACCATATATTTT
TRBV7-2	-	TRBJ1-2	-	CASSLVLDGYTF	TGTGCCAGCAGCTTAGTCCTGGATGGCTACACCTTC
TRBV28	-	TRBJ2-7	-	CASSLSEQYF	TGTGCCAGCAGTTTAAGCGAGCAGTACTTC
TRBV29-1	-	TRBJ2-7	TRBD1	CSVRGQGAYEQYF	TGCAGCGTGAGGGGACAGGGGGCCTACGAGCAGTACTTC
TRBV5-5	-	TRBJ2-1	TRBD1	CASSSSIGQVQTEQFF	TGTGCCAGCAGCTCCTCTATTGGACAGGTCCAAACTGAGCAGTTCTTC
TRBV4-2	-	TRBJ1-3	TRBD1	CASSQGGQGNTIYF	TGTGCCAGCAGCCAAGGGGGACAGGGAAACACCATATATTTT
TRBV2	-	TRBJ2-7	-	CASSVIPGPGEQYF	TGTGCCAGCAGCGTAATTCCGGGTCCCGGCGAGCAGTACTTC
TRBV18	-	TRBJ1-5	TRBD1	CASSPRGGQVEQPQHF	TGTGCCAGCTCACCAAGGGGGGGACAGGTAGAACAGCCCCAGCATTTT
TRBV28	-	TRBJ1-3	-	CASSLQGAGNTIYF	TGTGCCAGCAGCCTTCAGGGAGCTGGAAACACCATATATTTT
TRBV10-3	-	TRBJ1-1	TRBD1	CAISESQGVTEAFF	TGTGCCATCAGTGAGTCTCAGGGGGTGACTGAAGCTTTCTTT
TRBV6-2/TRBV6-3	once	TRBJ2-2	-	CASSAQLATGELFF	TGTGCCAGCAGTGCCCAGCTTGCCACCGGGGAGCTGTTTTTT
TRBV2	once	TRBJ1-5	-	CASRSSNQPQHF	TGTGCCAGCAGATCTAGCAATCAGCCCCAGCATTTT
TRBV4-1	-	TRBJ1-3	-	CASSRLPSGTDSGNTIYF	TGCGCCAGCAGCCGCTTACCCTCGGGCACCGACTCTGGAAACACCATATATTTT
TRBV6-5	-	TRBJ1-4	TRBD1	CASTSGQAINEKLFF	TGTGCCAGCACCTCAGGACAGGCTATTAATGAAAAACTGTTTTTT
TRBV6-2/TRBV6-3	-	TRBJ2-7	-	CASSYSYGDYEQYF	TGTGCCAGCAGTTACTCCTATGGGGATTACGAGCAGTACTTC
TRBV5-5	-	TRBJ2-5	-	CASSSGPGDGETQYF	TGTGCCAGCAGCTCCGGGCCGGGGGACGGAGAGACCCAGTACTTC